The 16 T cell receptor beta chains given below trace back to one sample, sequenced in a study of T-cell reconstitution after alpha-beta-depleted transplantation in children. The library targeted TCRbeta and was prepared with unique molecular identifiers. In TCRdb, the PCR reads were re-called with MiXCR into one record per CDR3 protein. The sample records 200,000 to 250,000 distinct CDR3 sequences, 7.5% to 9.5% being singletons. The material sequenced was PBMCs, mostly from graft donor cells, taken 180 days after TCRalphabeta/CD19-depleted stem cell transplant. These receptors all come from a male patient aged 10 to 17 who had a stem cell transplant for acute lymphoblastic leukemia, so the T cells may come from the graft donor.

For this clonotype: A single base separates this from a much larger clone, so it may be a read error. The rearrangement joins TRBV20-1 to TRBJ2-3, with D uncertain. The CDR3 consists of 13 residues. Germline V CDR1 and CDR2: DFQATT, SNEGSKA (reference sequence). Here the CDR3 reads CSPSGSPDHTQYF. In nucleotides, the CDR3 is TGCAGTCCTAGTGGGTCACCAGATCATACGCAGTATTTT.

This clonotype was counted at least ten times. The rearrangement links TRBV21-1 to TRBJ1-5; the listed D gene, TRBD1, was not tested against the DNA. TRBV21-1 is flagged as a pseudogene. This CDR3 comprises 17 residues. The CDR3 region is CASTGTGGYGGNQPQHF. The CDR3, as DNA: TGTGCCAGCACCGGGACAGGGGGCTACGGGGGCAATCAGCCCCAGCATTTT.

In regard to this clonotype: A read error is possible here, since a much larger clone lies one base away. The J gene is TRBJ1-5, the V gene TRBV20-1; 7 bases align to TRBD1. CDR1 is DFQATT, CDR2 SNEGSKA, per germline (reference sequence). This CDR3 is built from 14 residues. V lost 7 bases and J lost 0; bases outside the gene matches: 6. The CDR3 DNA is TGCAGTGATACGACAGGGTTTAGCAATCAGCCCCAGCATTTT. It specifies CSDTTGFSNQPQHF.

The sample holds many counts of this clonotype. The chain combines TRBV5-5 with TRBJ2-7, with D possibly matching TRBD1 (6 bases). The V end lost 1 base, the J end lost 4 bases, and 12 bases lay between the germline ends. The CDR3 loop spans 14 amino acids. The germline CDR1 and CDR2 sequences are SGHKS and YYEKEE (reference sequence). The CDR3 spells CASSLLGHPYEQYF. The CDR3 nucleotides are TGTGCCAGCAGCTTGTTGGGACACCCGTACGAGCAGTACTTC.

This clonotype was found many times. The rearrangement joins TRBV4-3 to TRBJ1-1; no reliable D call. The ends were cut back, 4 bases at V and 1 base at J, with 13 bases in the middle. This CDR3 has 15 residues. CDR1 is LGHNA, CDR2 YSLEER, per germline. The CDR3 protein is CASSPLKEANTEAFF. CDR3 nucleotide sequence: TGCGCCAGCAGCCCACTTAAGGAGGCGAACACTGAAGCTTTCTTT.

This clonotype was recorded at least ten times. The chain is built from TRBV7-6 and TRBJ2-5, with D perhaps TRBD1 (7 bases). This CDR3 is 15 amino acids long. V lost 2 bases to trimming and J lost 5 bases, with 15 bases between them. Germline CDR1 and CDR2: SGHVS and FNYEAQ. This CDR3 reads CASSLSRGVEETQYF. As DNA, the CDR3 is TGTGCCAGCAGCTTAAGCAGGGGGGTGGAGGAGACCCAGTACTTC.

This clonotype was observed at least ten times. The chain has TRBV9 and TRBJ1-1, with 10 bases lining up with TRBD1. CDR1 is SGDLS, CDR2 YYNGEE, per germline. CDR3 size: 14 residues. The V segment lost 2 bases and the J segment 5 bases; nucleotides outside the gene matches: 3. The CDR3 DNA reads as TGTGCCAGCAGCGTGGACAGGGGGAATACTGAAGCTTTCTTT. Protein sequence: CASSVDRGNTEAFF.

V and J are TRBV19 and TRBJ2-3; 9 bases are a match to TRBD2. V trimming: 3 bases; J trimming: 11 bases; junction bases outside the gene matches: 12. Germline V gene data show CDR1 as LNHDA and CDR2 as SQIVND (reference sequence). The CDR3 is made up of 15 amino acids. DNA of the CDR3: TGTGCCAGTAGTATCGTCGGGACTAGCCGAGGGAGGCAGTATTTT. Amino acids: CASSIVGTSRGRQYF.

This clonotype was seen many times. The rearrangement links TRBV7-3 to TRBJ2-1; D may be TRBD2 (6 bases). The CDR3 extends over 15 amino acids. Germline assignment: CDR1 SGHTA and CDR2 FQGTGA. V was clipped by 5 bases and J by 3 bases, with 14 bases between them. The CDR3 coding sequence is TGTGCCAGCAGCCGCCAAGCTAGCGACTACAATGAGCAGTTCTTC. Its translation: CASSRQASDYNEQFF.

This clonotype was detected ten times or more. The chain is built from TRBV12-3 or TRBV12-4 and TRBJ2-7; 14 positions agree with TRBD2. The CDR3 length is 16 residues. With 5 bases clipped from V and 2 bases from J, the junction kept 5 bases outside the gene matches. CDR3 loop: CASSHGLAGGPYEQYF. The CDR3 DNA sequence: TGTGCCAGCAGTCACGGACTAGCGGGGGGCCCCTACGAGCAGTACTTC.

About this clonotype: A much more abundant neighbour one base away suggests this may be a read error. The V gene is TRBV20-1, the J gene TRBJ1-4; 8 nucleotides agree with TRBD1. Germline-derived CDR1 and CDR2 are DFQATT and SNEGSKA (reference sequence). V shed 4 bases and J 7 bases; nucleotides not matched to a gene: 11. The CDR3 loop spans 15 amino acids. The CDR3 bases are TGCAGTGCTAACTCCCCTCAGGGGGCAGGTGAAAAACTGTTTTTT. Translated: CSANSPQGAGEKLFF.

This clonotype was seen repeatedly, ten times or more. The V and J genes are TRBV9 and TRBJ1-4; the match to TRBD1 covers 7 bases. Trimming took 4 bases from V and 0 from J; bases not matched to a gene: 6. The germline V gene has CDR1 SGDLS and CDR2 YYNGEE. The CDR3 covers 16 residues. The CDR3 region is CASSQDRQATNEKLFF. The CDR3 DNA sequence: TGTGCCAGCAGCCAGGACAGGCAGGCAACTAATGAAAAACTGTTTTTT.

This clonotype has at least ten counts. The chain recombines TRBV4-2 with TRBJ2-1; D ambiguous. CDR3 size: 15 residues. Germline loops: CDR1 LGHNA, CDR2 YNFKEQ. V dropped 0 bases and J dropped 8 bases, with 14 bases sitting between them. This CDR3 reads CASSQDYLVWHEQFF. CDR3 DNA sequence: TGTGCCAGCAGCCAAGATTACCTAGTCTGGCATGAGCAGTTCTTC.

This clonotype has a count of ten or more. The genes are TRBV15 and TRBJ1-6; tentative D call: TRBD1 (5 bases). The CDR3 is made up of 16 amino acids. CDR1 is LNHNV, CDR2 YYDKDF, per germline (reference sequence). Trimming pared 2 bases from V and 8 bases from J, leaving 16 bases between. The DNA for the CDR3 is TGTGCCACCAGCAGAAAGGGGAGCTCTACTCATTCACCCCTCCACTTT. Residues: CATSRKGSSTHSPLHF.

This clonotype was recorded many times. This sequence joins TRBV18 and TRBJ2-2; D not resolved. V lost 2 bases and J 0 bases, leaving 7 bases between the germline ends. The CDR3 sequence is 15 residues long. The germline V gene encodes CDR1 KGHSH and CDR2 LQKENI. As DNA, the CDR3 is TGTGCCAGCTCACCAGGGGTAGCGAACACCGGGGAGCTGTTTTTT. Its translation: CASSPGVANTGELFF.

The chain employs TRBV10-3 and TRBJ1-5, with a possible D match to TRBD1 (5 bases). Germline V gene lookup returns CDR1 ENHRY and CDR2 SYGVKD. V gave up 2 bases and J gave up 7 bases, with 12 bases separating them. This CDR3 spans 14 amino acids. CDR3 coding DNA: TGTGCCATCAGTGAGGCGAGGGGTAGGCAGCCCCAGCATTTT. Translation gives CAISEARGRQPQHF.